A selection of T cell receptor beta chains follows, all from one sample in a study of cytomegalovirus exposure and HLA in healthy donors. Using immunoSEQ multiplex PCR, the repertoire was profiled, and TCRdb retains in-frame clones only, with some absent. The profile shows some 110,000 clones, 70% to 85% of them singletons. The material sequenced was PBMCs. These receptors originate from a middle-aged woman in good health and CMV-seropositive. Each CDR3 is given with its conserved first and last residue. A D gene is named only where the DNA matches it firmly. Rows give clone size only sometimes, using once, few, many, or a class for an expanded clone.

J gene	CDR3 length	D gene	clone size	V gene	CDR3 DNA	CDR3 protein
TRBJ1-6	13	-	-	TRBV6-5	TGTGCCAGCAGTAGGTTTGAGGATTCACCCCTCCACTTT	CASSRFEDSPLHF
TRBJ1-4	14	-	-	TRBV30	TGTGCCTGGACCAGAGGGCGCACTAATGAAAAACTGTTTTTT	CAWTRGRTNEKLFF
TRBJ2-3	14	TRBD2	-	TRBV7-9	TGTGCCAGCAGCTCGCTAGCGGACACAGATACGCAGTATTTT	CASSSLADTDTQYF
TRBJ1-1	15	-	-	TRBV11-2	TGTGCCAGCAGCTTAGTACGGGGGATGAACACTGAAGCTTTCTTT	CASSLVRGMNTEAFF
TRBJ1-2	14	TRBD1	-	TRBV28	TGTGCCAGCAGTCCGGGACAGTTTAACTATGGCTACACCTTC	CASSPGQFNYGYTF
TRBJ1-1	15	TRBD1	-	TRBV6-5	TGTGCCAGCAGTTACAATCAGGGGGGTAGCACTGAAGCTTTCTTT	CASSYNQGGSTEAFF
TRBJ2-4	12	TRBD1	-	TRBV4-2	TGTGCCAGCAGCCTAGAACAGGGGATTCAGTACTTC	CASSLEQGIQYF
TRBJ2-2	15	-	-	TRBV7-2	TGTGCCAGCAGCTTAGCGTTAAGCGTTCCCGGGGAGCTGTTTTTT	CASSLALSVPGELFF
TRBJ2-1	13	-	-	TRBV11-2	TGTGCCAGCAGCTCCGGGATGAGGTTGGAGCAGTTCTTC	CASSSGMRLEQFF
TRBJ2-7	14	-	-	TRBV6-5	TGTGCCAGCAGTACTGACCAACGATACTACGAGCAGTACTTC	CASSTDQRYYEQYF
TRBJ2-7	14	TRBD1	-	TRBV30	TGTGCCTGGAGCAGAGCAGGGGGCTCCTACGAGCAGTACTTC	CAWSRAGGSYEQYF
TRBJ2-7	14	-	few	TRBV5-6	TGTGCCAGCAGCTTGGAGCCGTCCGCCTACGAGCAGTACTTC	CASSLEPSAYEQYF
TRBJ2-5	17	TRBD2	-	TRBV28	TGTGCCAGCAGTTTCTTAATAGCGGGAGTAAGGGAAGAGACCCAGTACTTC	CASSFLIAGVREETQYF
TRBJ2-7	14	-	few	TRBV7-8	TGTGCCAGCAGCTTAGCCCCGAGTTCCTACGAGCAGTACTTC	CASSLAPSSYEQYF
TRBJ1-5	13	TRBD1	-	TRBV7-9	TGTGCCAGCAGCTCAGGACAGGACGGAGCCCAGCATTTT	CASSSGQDGAQHF
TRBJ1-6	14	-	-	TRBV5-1	TGCGCCAGCAGCCTAGGACAAGGAAATTCACCCCTCCACTTT	CASSLGQGNSPLHF
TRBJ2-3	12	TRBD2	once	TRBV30	TGTGCCTGGAGTTTAGCGGGAGGTACGCAGTATTTT	CAWSLAGGTQYF
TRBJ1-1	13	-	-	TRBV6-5	TGTGCCAGCAGTTACTCGACGGCGGTTGAAGCTTTCTTT	CASSYSTAVEAFF
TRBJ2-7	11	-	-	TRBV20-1	TGCAGTGCTAGAGAGATAGCCGAGCAGTACTTC	CSAREIAEQYF
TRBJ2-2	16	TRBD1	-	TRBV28	TGTGCCAGCAGTTTGAACAGGGGGTTTTATACCGGGGAGCTGTTTTTT	CASSLNRGFYTGELFF
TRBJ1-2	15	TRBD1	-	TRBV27	TGTGCCAGCAGTTCAGGAAACAGGGGCCGGTATGGCTACACCTTC	CASSSGNRGRYGYTF
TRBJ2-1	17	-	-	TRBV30	TGTGCCTGGAGTGTACCCCAAACCGGGAGCTCCTACAATGAGCAGTTCTTC	CAWSVPQTGSSYNEQFF
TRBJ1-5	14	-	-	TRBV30	TGTGCCTGGAGGAAAGGCCAGGTCAATCAGCCCCAGCATTTT	CAWRKGQVNQPQHF
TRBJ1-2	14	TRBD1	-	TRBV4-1	TGCGCCAGCAGCCTCCGACAGGGGGACGGTGGCTACACCTTC	CASSLRQGDGGYTF
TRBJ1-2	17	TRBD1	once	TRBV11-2	TGTGCCAGCAGACAGGGGACAGGGGGTCGGGAAAACTATGGCTACACCTTC	CASRQGTGGRENYGYTF
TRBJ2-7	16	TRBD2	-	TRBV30	TGTGCCTACCCTAGTAGGACTAGCGGGACCTCCTACGAGCAGTACTTC	CAYPSRTSGTSYEQYF
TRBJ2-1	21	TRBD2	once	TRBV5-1	TGCGCCAGCAGCTTGGTCAATCTAGCGGGAGGGCCCTTGACATTAGCGAGTGAGCAGTTCTTC	CASSLVNLAGGPLTLASEQFF
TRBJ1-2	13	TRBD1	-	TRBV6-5	TGTGCCAGCAGACGGACAGGGGGATATGGCTACACCTTC	CASRRTGGYGYTF
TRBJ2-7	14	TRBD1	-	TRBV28	TGTGCCAGCATTAAAACAGGGGGCTACTACGAGCAGTACTTC	CASIKTGGYYEQYF
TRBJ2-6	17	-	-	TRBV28	TGTGCCAGCAGTTTAAAATTTCGAGGCTCTGGGGCCAACGTCCTGACTTTC	CASSLKFRGSGANVLTF
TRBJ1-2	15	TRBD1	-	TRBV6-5	TGTGCCAGCAGTTCCCTAGGGCAGGGGGCGTATGGCTACACCTTC	CASSSLGQGAYGYTF
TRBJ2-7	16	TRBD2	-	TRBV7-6	TGTGCCAGCAGCTTAGGGACTAGCGGGAGTACTTCCGAGCAGTACTTC	CASSLGTSGSTSEQYF
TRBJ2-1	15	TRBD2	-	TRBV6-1	TGTGCCAGCAGCGCAACTAGCGGGAGCCTAAATGAGCAGTTCTTC	CASSATSGSLNEQFF
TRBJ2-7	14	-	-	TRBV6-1	TGTGCCAGCAGTCGTCAGGGGTCCTCCTACGAGCAGTACTTC	CASSRQGSSYEQYF
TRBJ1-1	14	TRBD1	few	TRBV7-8	TGTGCCAGCAGCCCAGGACAGGCGAACACTGAAGCTTTCTTT	CASSPGQANTEAFF
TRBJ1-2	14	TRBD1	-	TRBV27	TGTGCCAGCAGCTCGAGACAGGGGGCCTATGGCTACACCTTC	CASSSRQGAYGYTF
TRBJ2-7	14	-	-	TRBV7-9	TGTGCCAGCAGCTGGCTGACAGGAGCTAGTGAGCAGTACTTC	CASSWLTGASEQYF
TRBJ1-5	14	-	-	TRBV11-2	TGTGCCAGCAGCCCAGCAGGGAGGGGGCAGCCCCAGCATTTT	CASSPAGRGQPQHF
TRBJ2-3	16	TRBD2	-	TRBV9	TGTGCCAGCAGCGTCCGAAGAGGCGGGAGCGCAGATACGCAGTATTTT	CASSVRRGGSADTQYF
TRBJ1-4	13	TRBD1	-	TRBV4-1	TGCGCCAGCAGCGAGACAGGGCGGGAAAAACTGTTTTTT	CASSETGREKLFF
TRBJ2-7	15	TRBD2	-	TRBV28	TGTGCCAGCAGTGTGACTAGCGGGTTCTCCTACGAGCAGTACTTC	CASSVTSGFSYEQYF
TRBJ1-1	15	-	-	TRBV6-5	TGTGCCAGCAGTTTTGACTGGAGGGGTAGCACTGAAGCTTTCTTT	CASSFDWRGSTEAFF
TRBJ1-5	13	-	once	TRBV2	TGTGCCAGCAGTCAAACGGGGAATCAGCCCCAGCATTTT	CASSQTGNQPQHF
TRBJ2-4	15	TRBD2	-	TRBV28	TGTGCCAGCAGTTCGGGGGGAGCGGGCAAAAACATTCAGTACTTC	CASSSGGAGKNIQYF
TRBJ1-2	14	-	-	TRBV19	TGTGCCAGTAGCGAGACAGACAGAAACTATGGCTACACCTTC	CASSETDRNYGYTF
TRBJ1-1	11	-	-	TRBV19	TGTGCCAGTAGTAGGGCCACTGAAGCTTTCTTT	CASSRATEAFF